These 16 T cell receptor beta chains were all obtained from the same sample, sequenced in a study of blood T cells in healthy people across ages. It was with a sample-barcoded 5' primer and a J-beta primer mix that a second PCR of roughly 7 to 12 cycles was run. TCRdb re-called the 5' RACE reads with MiXCR, one entry per CDR3 protein. The sample lists fewer than 750,000 distinct CDR3 sequences; less than 60% were seen once. Material for sequencing was blood. The receptor source for this set is a man older than 75 in good health.

This sequence joins TRBV2 and TRBJ2-5, with D tentatively TRBD1 (6 bases). The J call may not be correct, given that the DNA end is closer to TRBJ2-7. This CDR3 spans 13 amino acids. Germline lookup yields CDR1 SNHLY and CDR2 FYNNEI. CDR3 region: CASSAQGINEQYF. DNA for the CDR3: TGTGCCAGCAGTGCACAGGGAATAAACGAGCAGTACTTC.

A note on this clonotype: Given a much more abundant clone one base away, this may be a read error. This rearrangement joins TRBV7-9 to TRBJ1-4; D might be TRBD1 (5 bases). The CDR3 totals 15 residues. CDR1 is SEHNR, CDR2 FQNEAQ, per germline (reference sequence). Trimming pared 3 bases from V and 10 bases from J, leaving 18 bases between. The CDR3 region is CASSLGGSGGAKLFF. CDR3 nucleotides: TGTGCCAGCAGCTTGGGGGGATCTGGGGGTGCAAAACTGTTTTTT. Full variable domain (rest looked up from reference TRBV7-9 and TRBJ1-4): DTGVSQNPRHKITKRGQNVTFRCDPISEHNRLYWYRQTLGQGPEFLTYFQNEAQLEKSRLLSDRFSAERPKGSFSTLEIQRTEQGDSAMYLCASSLGGSGGAKLFFGSGTQLSVL.

In this sample, this clonotype turned up a few times. The rearrangement joins TRBV7-9 to TRBJ2-1; 9 nucleotides align to TRBD1. The trim removed 8 bases at V and 8 bases at J, leaving 10 bases unmatched. Germline CDR1 reads SEHNR; CDR2 reads FQNEAQ (reference sequence). This CDR3 comprises 14 residues. This CDR3 reads CASPRDRVTDEQFF. In nucleotides, the CDR3 is TGTGCCAGCCCCCGGGACAGGGTTACGGATGAGCAGTTCTTC.

The rearrangement uses TRBV6-5 and TRBJ2-3, with D possibly TRBD1 on 5 matching bases. Trimming left V 10 bases short and J 7 bases short, with 18 bases between. This CDR3 spans 13 amino acids. Germline lookup yields CDR1 MNHEY and CDR2 SVGAGI. The DNA of the CDR3 is TGTGCCACGAAGGGGCGTGGGAATCATACGCAGTATTTT. Translation: CATKGRGNHTQYF.

In regard to this clonotype: One base away lies a much larger clone, so this may be a sequencing read error. The rearrangement joins TRBV6-6 to TRBJ2-1, with D perhaps being TRBD1 or TRBD2 (5 bases each). V lost 5 bases and J lost 6, with 17 bases in between. CDR3 length equals 15 residues. The germline CDR1 and CDR2 sequences are MNHNY and SVGAGI (reference sequence). CDR3: CASSPGAGPINEQFF. The CDR3 nucleotides read TGTGCCAGCAGTCCCGGGGCAGGGCCCATCAATGAGCAGTTCTTC.

This rearrangement joins TRBV7-2 to TRBJ2-2; D is undetermined. Germline V gives CDR1 SGHTA, CDR2 FQGNSA. Trimming stripped 4 bases from V and 4 bases from J, with 7 bases between. This CDR3 has 13 amino acids. The CDR3 sequence is CASSSLSTGELFF. The CDR3 DNA follows: TGTGCCAGCAGCTCCCTTTCCACCGGGGAGCTGTTTTTT. The full variable domain, with the rest looked up from reference TRBV7-2 and TRBJ2-2, is GAGVSQSPSNKVTEKGKDVELRCDPISGHTALYWYRQSLGQGLEFLIYFQGNSAPDKSGLPSDRFSAERTGGSVSTLTIQRTQQEDSAVYLCASSSLSTGELFFGEGSRLTVL.

A few counts support this clonotype. The chain combines TRBV30 with TRBJ2-5, with D uncertain. CDR3 length: 11 residues. CDR1 and CDR2 from the germline V gene are GTSNPN and SVGIG (reference sequence). V lost 3 bases to trimming and J lost 8 bases, with 10 bases between them. The CDR3 bases are TGTGCCTGGAGCGTCCAGTATACCCAGTACTTC. Residues: CAWSVQYTQYF.

This clonotype was detected a few times. The chain recombines TRBV4-3 with TRBJ2-7; 11 bases fit TRBD2. Germline CDR1 reads LGHNA; CDR2 reads YSLEER. The CDR3 spans 14 residues. V lost 3 bases, J lost 3 bases, and 1 base stayed unmatched. This chain's CDR3 is CASSQGLADYEQYF. The CDR3 nucleotides are TGCGCCAGCAGCCAGGGACTAGCGGACTACGAGCAGTACTTC.

The table lists this clonotype with a few counts. This rearrangement joins TRBV5-1 to TRBJ2-3, with a possible D match to TRBD2 (6 bases). V was trimmed by 3 bases and J by 2 bases, leaving 7 bases between them. The CDR3 totals 13 residues. The germline gives CDR1 SGHRS, CDR2 YFSETQ. CDR3 residues: CASSSGLTDTQYF. The CDR3 coding sequence is TGCGCCAGCAGCTCGGGACTCACAGATACGCAGTATTTT.

This chain links TRBV7-3 with TRBJ2-1; 7 nucleotides match TRBD1. With V trimmed by 0 bases and J by 6 bases, 5 bases remained unmatched. In germline, CDR1 is SGHTA, CDR2 FQGTGA. This CDR3 region has 15 residues. The CDR3 bases are TGTGCCAGCAGCTTAACTTACAACAGGGGCAATGAGCAGTTCTTC. Translating it yields CASSLTYNRGNEQFF.

This sequence joins TRBV7-9 and TRBJ2-5; 7 nucleotides agree with TRBD2. The trim removed 4 bases at V and 1 base at J, leaving 9 bases unmatched. The germline gives CDR1 SEHNR, CDR2 FQNEAQ (reference sequence). This CDR3 is built from 16 residues. The CDR3 nucleotides are TGTGCCAGCAGCTACCGGGGGGTCTTGGGCCAAGAGACCCAGTACTTC. Translating it yields CASSYRGVLGQETQYF. The variable domain in full, completed from reference TRBV7-9 and TRBJ2-5, reads DTGVSQNPRHKITKRGQNVTFRCDPISEHNRLYWYRQTLGQGPEFLTYFQNEAQLEKSRLLSDRFSAERPKGSFSTLEIQRTEQGDSAMYLCASSYRGVLGQETQYFGPGTRLLVL.

The rearrangement uses TRBV7-9 and TRBJ2-1, with a tentative D call TRBD2 (6 bases). The V end lost 3 bases, the J end lost 7 bases, and 16 bases lay between the germline ends. CDR3 length: 15 amino acids. Germline values: CDR1 SEHNR, CDR2 FQNEAQ (reference sequence). The DNA of the CDR3 is TGTGCCAGCAGCTTGGGGGACTGGTACGGGAATGAGCAGTTCTTC. Translation: CASSLGDWYGNEQFF.

The gene calls are TRBV7-2 and TRBJ2-2, with 8 bases identical to TRBD2. The CDR3 loop spans 15 amino acids. Per the germline V gene, CDR1 is SGHTA and CDR2 is FQGNSA. V lost 2 bases, J lost 7 bases, and 6 bases stayed unmatched. Here the CDR3 DNA reads TGTGCCAGCAGCTTACTAGGACTAGCCATCGGGGAGCTGTTTTTT. Translating it yields CASSLLGLAIGELFF.

This clonotype appeared a few times. The chain employs TRBV27 and TRBJ1-5; TRBD1 matches 11 bases. Germline V gene data show CDR1 as MNHEY and CDR2 as SMNVEV (reference sequence). The CDR3 loop spans 14 amino acids. V lost 7 bases to trimming and J lost 6 bases; unmatched junction nucleotides: 5. CDR3 protein: CASTRTGGTQPQHF. DNA for the CDR3: TGTGCCAGCACTAGGACAGGGGGCACTCAGCCCCAGCATTTT.

CDR3 sequence: CASSQPGLNNEQYF. CDR3 DNA: TGTGCCAGCAGTCAGCCGGGACTAAACAATGAGCAGTACTTC. V gene TRBV28 combines with J gene TRBJ2-1; the match to TRBD2 covers 7 bases. TRBJ2-7 matches the DNA end more closely, so the J call is doubtful. Germline CDR1 reads MDHEN; CDR2 reads SYDVKM. This CDR3 comprises 14 residues.

This clonotype has just a few counts. The rearrangement uses TRBV7-2 and TRBJ2-5; 7 nucleotides match TRBD1. This CDR3 contains 13 residues. The junction had 5 bases not matched to a gene; V was cut back by 6 bases and J by 4 bases. Germline V gene lookup returns CDR1 SGHTA and CDR2 FQGNSA. The CDR3, as DNA: TGTGCCAGCAGTCGGGACAGATCAGAGACCCAGTACTTC. Residues: CASSRDRSETQYF.